This paragraph covers one T cell receptor (beta chain) sequence. Its target is unknown. This specimen belongs to a study of radiation and T cells in renal cell carcinoma. In the study overall: Nephrectomy followed 15 Gy stereotactic body radiation by 4 weeks.

Study results and limitations: Top tumor clonotypes rose in blood 2 weeks post-radiation, then contracted. No pretreatment tumor biopsies were available for baseline clonotypes.

This sample's time point: blood 2 weeks post-SBRT. Indicated treatment: 15 Gy SBRT to primary tumor, nephrectomy 4 weeks later. After SBRT, blood was collected at 2 and 4 weeks, plus baseline. Clones were read by immunoSEQ multiplex PCR, and TCRdb kept only the in-frame ones, dropping some. This table has roughly 130,000 clones, approximately 90% appearing once. Trimming pared 6 bases from V and 11 bases from J, leaving 13 bases between. The CDR3 is made up of 12 amino acids. Germline lookup yields CDR1 SGHAT and CDR2 FQNNGV. The sequenced sample was blood, obtained from a patient whose treatment included radiotherapy and nephrectomy. This rearrangement joins TRBV11-2 to TRBJ1-4, with unresolved D. The clonotype was recovered from a woman in her sixties or seventies with renal cell carcinoma. The CDR3 DNA reads as TGTGCCAGCAGTTACCCGGTTGGGAAACTGTTTTTT. Residues: CASSYPVGKLFF.